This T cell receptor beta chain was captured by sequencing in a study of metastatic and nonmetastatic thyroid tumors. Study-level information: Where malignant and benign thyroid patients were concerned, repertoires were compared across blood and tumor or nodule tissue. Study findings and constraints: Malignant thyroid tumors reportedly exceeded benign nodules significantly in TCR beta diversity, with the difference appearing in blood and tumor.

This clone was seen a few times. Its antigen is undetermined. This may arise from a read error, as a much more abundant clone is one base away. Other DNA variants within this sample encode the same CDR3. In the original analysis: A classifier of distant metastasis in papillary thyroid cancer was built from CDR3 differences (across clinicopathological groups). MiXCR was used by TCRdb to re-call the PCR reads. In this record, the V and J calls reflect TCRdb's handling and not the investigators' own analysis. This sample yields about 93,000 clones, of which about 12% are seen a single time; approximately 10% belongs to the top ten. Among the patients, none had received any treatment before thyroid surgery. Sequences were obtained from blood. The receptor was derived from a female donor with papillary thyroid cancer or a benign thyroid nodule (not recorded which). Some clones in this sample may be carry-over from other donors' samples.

CDR3 loop: CASSPEGLYNSPLHF. The DNA of the CDR3 is TGTGCCAGCAGCCCCGAAGGCCTCTATAACTCACCCCTCCACTTT. This rearrangement joins TRBV7-2 to TRBJ1-6, with D uncertain. The germline V gene has CDR1 SGHTA and CDR2 FQGNSA. The CDR3 consists of 15 residues.